The 24 T cell receptor beta chains below come from one sample, sequenced in a study of post-analysis software for immune sequencing data (dated by TCRdb to the mid-2010s). Libraries came from PCR. Sequencer: Illumina HiSeq 2500. To reduce PCR and sequencing biases, unique molecular identifiers were built into the TCR beta cDNA libraries. The raw public data were reprocessed by TCRdb itself: fastp quality trimming at Q25, MiXCR clonotype calling, in-frame beta chains only. Identical CDR3 proteins give one entry, which carries the most common genes and DNA. This sample is represented by roughly 430,000 distinct CDR3 sequences; 39% of them were singletons. 7.6% of the sample goes to the ten largest clones. Their recognized antigens are unknown. Results and caveats for the whole study, not just this receptor: A few TRBV segments, including TRBV5-6, TRBV5-1 and TRBV20-1, were significantly more frequent in patients than controls.

Source material: blood. The receptors originated from a girl aged 2 to 10 with multiple sclerosis.

This clonotype was detected only a few times. This sequence joins TRBV7-6 and TRBJ2-1; D unclear. Germline lookup yields CDR1 SGHVS and CDR2 FNYEAQ. This CDR3 is built from 13 residues. Trimming cost V 1 base and J 4 bases, with 5 bases left between them. The CDR3 bases are TGTGCCAGCAGCTTAGAGTCGTACAATGAGCAGTTCTTC. It yields the protein CASSLESYNEQFF.

The chain carries TRBV2 and TRBJ2-3; TRBD2 aligns across 8 bases. The CDR3 has 19 amino acids. The germline V gene encodes CDR1 SNHLY and CDR2 FYNNEI. Trimming took 5 bases from V and 0 from J; bases not matched to a gene: 16. The CDR3 region has the DNA TGTGCCAGCAGTTCACGCCCGGCGGGGGCTAGCGGGAGCACAGATACGCAGTATTTT. Its protein is CASSSRPAGASGSTDTQYF.

The chain links TRBV6-5 to TRBJ2-7, with D possibly TRBD1 on 6 matching bases. The J call is uncertain, as TRBJ2-5 better fits the DNA end. Germline CDR1 is MNHEY and CDR2 is SVGAGI. This CDR3 spans 13 amino acids. The CDR3, as DNA: TGTGCCAGCAGTCACAGGGTCGGGAAGACCCAGTACTTC. Protein sequence: CASSHRVGKTQYF.

The chain employs TRBV15 and TRBJ2-3; D call uncertain. V lost 5 bases and J 5 bases, leaving 14 bases between the germline ends. The germline gives CDR1 LNHNV, CDR2 YYDKDF (reference sequence). This CDR3 contains 14 residues. CDR3 loop: CATSLNEREDTQYF. Written as DNA, the CDR3 is TGTGCCACCAGCCTGAATGAAAGAGAAGATACGCAGTATTTT.

This clonotype showed up just a few times. The V call is TRBV4-1, the J call TRBJ1-5; D not certain. Looked up from germline, CDR1 is MGHRA and CDR2 is YSYEKL. Trimming took off 1 base at V and 3 bases at J, with 13 bases between the two ends. The CDR3 length is 16 residues. The CDR3 DNA reads TGCGCCAGCAGCCAAGTGAATTGGGCAGTCAATCAGCCCCAGCATTTT. This sequence encodes CASSQVNWAVNQPQHF.

A note on this clonotype: An end of the junction does not agree with germline; a read error may underlie this. This CDR3 reads CSARDVRTSRVEQYF. The CDR3 nucleotides are TGCAGTGCCAGAGACGTAAGGACTAGCAGGGTCGAGCAGTACTTC. The chain combines TRBV20-1 with TRBJ2-4, with 8 bases identical to TRBD2. The DNA end is a closer match to TRBJ2-7, so the J assignment may be wrong. In germline, CDR1 is DFQATT, CDR2 SNEGSKA (reference sequence). CDR3 length: 15 residues.

The rearrangement links TRBV12-3 or TRBV12-4 to TRBJ2-7; 11 bases match TRBD1. After removal of 7 bases from V and 3 bases from J, the junction contained 8 bases not matched to a gene. The CDR3 length is 15 residues. This CDR3 reads CASNFGTGGYYEQYF. The CDR3 region has the DNA TGTGCCAGCAACTTTGGGACAGGGGGTTACTACGAGCAGTACTTC.

This clonotype was seen only a few times. V usage is TRBV28 and J usage is TRBJ2-1; D may be TRBD1 or TRBD2 (5 bases each). Trimming stripped 4 bases from V and 4 bases from J, with 14 bases between. The CDR3 consists of 15 residues. Looked up from germline, CDR1 is MDHEN and CDR2 is SYDVKM. The CDR3 coding sequence is TGTGCCAGCAGTTCATCGGGGCCCGATTACAATGAGCAGTTCTTC. Protein sequence: CASSSSGPDYNEQFF.

The chain carries TRBV6-2 or TRBV6-3 and TRBJ1-5; D unresolved. Germline assignment: CDR1 MNHEY and CDR2 SVGEGT. There are 15 residues in the CDR3. V lost 2 bases to trimming and J lost 2 bases, with 10 bases between them. The CDR3, as DNA: TGTGCCAGCAGTTACAGGGAGGAGGGCAATCAGCCCCAGCATTTT. It translates to CASSYREEGNQPQHF.

In its sample, this clonotype was seen a few times. The chain links TRBV29-1 to TRBJ2-4, with TRBD1 matching over 9 bases. The CDR3 has 11 residues. Trimming at V came to 6 bases and at J to 13 bases, leaving 7 bases not matched to a gene. Germline values: CDR1 SQVTM, CDR2 ANQGSEA. CDR3 sequence: CSVDRGKGQYF. The CDR3 DNA follows: TGCAGCGTGGACAGGGGAAAAGGGCAGTACTTC. Full variable domain (rest looked up from reference TRBV29-1 and TRBJ2-4): SAVISQKPSRDICQRGTSLTIQCQVDSQVTMMFWYRQQPGQSLTLIATANQGSEATYESGFVIDKFPISRPNLTFSTLTVSNMSPEDSSIYLCSVDRGKGQYFGAGTRLSVL.

This rearrangement joins TRBV4-1 to TRBJ2-7; D uncertain. The J call may be incorrect, as the DNA end agrees better with TRBJ2-5. CDR1 is MGHRA and CDR2 is YSYEKL in the germline V gene. CDR3 length: 14 residues. As DNA, the CDR3 is TGCGCCAGCAGCCAAGACTCGAATAAAGAGACCCAGTACTTC. This codes for CASSQDSNKETQYF.

This clonotype was observed at least ten times. The chain has TRBV7-3 and TRBJ1-2; 7 bases match TRBD1. The CDR3 runs 13 residues. CDR1 and CDR2 (germline): SGHTA, FQGTGA. After removal of 5 bases from V and 6 bases from J, the junction contained 6 bases not matched to a gene. CDR3 in amino acids: CASSLDRADGYTF. The CDR3 bases are TGTGCCAGCAGCCTCGACAGGGCCGATGGCTACACCTTC.

This chain links TRBV10-3 with TRBJ2-4, with 10 bases matching TRBD1. The closer fit of TRBJ2-7 to the DNA end suggests the J call may be wrong. The CDR3 is 13 residues long. The germline V gene encodes CDR1 ENHRY and CDR2 SYGVKD. CDR3 in DNA: TGTGCCACCGAGACAGGGGGCCGCTACGAGCAGTACTTC. It is translated as CATETGGRYEQYF.

The rearrangement links TRBV5-1 to TRBJ1-2; D remains unclear. The CDR3 runs to 16 residues. The germline CDR1 and CDR2 sequences are SGHRS and YFSETQ. With 1 base removed from V and 4 bases from J, the gap between germline ends came to 17 bases. The DNA of the CDR3 is TGCGCCAGCAGCTTGCCCCCCCCCCGCGGAAGCTATGGCTACACCTTC. It encodes CASSLPPPRGSYGYTF.

J is TRBJ1-2 and V is TRBV28; D may be TRBD1 (5 bases). In germline, CDR1 is MDHEN, CDR2 SYDVKM. The length of the CDR3 is 13 residues. The V and J ends lost 8 bases and 4 bases respectively, with 14 bases between them. CDR3: CASHRGVLYGYTF. The CDR3 nucleotides are TGTGCCAGCCATCGGGGGGTTCTCTATGGCTACACCTTC.

The rearrangement uses TRBV28 and TRBJ1-4, with 7 bases identical to TRBD1. Germline V gene lookup returns CDR1 MDHEN and CDR2 SYDVKM. The CDR3 is 15 amino acids. Trimming took 6 bases from V and 4 from J; bases not matched to a gene: 8. CDR3 in amino acids: CASRAPGQNNEKLFF. The CDR3 DNA sequence: TGTGCCAGCAGAGCTCCGGGACAGAATAATGAAAAACTGTTTTTT.

This clonotype was picked up a small number of times. The chain recombines TRBV6-1 with TRBJ1-6; no reliable D call. The germline CDR1 and CDR2 sequences are MNHNS and SASEGT. The CDR3 spans 18 residues. The V end was cut by 6 bases, the J end by 0 bases, with 18 bases between. CDR3 amino acids: CASSPEAPASSYNSPLHF. CDR3 in DNA: TGTGCCAGCAGCCCCGAGGCCCCAGCAAGCTCCTATAATTCACCCCTCCACTTT.

This clonotype has a handful of counts. The J gene is TRBJ1-5, the V gene TRBV20-1; 7 positions match TRBD1. CDR1 and CDR2 from the germline V gene are DFQATT and SNEGSKA (reference sequence). V dropped 0 bases and J dropped 5; count of bases not matched to a gene: 13. The CDR3 consists of 17 residues. Here the CDR3 reads CSARDRPQYRGDQPQHF. The DNA of the CDR3 is TGCAGTGCTAGAGATCGGCCTCAGTACAGGGGCGATCAGCCCCAGCATTTT.

This chain uses TRBV5-1 with TRBJ2-1, with TRBD1 identical over 11 bases. V dropped 0 bases and J dropped 7; count of bases not matched to a gene: 6. CDR3 length equals 16 residues. Germline V lookup: CDR1 SGHRS, CDR2 YFSETQ. Written as DNA, the CDR3 is TGCGCCAGCAGCTTGGCAGGACAGGGGGCTGGTAATGAGCAGTTCTTC. Translated: CASSLAGQGAGNEQFF.

Only a few counts were recorded for this clonotype. This chain links TRBV28 with TRBJ1-4; 10 bases fit TRBD1. This CDR3 region has 16 residues. Unmatched junction bases numbered 9, after V lost 5 bases and J lost 6 bases. Germline assignment: CDR1 MDHEN and CDR2 SYDVKM. The CDR3 sequence: CASSVTVGTGDEKLFF. CDR3 sequence (DNA): TGTGCCAGCAGTGTCACCGTCGGGACAGGGGATGAAAAACTGTTTTTT. Supplemented by reference TRBV28 and TRBJ1-4, the full variable domain reads DVKVTQSSRYLVKRTGEKVFLECVQDMDHENMFWYRQDPGLGLRLIYFSYDVKMKEKGDIPEGYSVSREKKERFSLILESASTNQTSMYLCASSVTVGTGDEKLFFGSGTQLSVL.

The chain links TRBV3-1 to TRBJ1-2; perhaps TRBD1 as D (5 bases). The V and J ends lost 7 bases and 2 bases respectively, with 17 bases between them. CDR1 and CDR2 from the germline V gene are LGHDT and YNNKEL (reference sequence). CDR3 length: 15 amino acids. CDR3 sequence: CASNSRVWGNYGYTF. The CDR3 DNA reads TGTGCCAGCAACTCAAGGGTCTGGGGGAACTATGGCTACACCTTC.

The chain couples TRBV3-1 to TRBJ2-1, with a weak D call TRBD2 (5 bases). Trimming pared 0 bases from V and 6 bases from J, leaving 12 bases between. CDR3 length: 15 amino acids. CDR1 LGHDT and CDR2 YNNKEL come from the germline V gene (reference sequence). The CDR3: CASSQDRRLPNEQFF. For the CDR3, the DNA is TGTGCCAGCAGCCAAGACCGTAGACTACCCAATGAGCAGTTCTTC.

The J gene is TRBJ2-5, the V gene TRBV3-1; maybe TRBD2 (5 bases). Per the germline V gene, CDR1 is LGHDT and CDR2 is YNNKEL (reference sequence). The CDR3 length is 15 residues. The V gene lost 0 bases and the J gene lost 4 bases, with 12 bases spanning the gap. The DNA of the CDR3 is TGTGCCAGCAGCCAAGATCTTACTAGAAGAGAGACCCAGTACTTC. It yields the protein CASSQDLTRRETQYF.

The V gene is TRBV28, the J gene TRBJ2-4, with 11 bases lining up with TRBD1. The CDR3 loop spans 15 amino acids. CDR1 and CDR2 from the germline V gene are MDHEN and SYDVKM. With 6 bases clipped from V and 13 bases from J, the junction kept 14 bases outside the gene matches. The CDR3 protein is CASSPAGQGAGEQYF. CDR3 nucleotides: TGTGCCAGCAGCCCAGCAGGACAGGGGGCGGGAGAGCAGTACTTC. Full variable domain (rest looked up from reference TRBV28 and TRBJ2-4): DVKVTQSSRYLVKRTGEKVFLECVQDMDHENMFWYRQDPGLGLRLIYFSYDVKMKEKGDIPEGYSVSREKKERFSLILESASTNQTSMYLCASSPAGQGAGEQYFGAGTRLSVL.